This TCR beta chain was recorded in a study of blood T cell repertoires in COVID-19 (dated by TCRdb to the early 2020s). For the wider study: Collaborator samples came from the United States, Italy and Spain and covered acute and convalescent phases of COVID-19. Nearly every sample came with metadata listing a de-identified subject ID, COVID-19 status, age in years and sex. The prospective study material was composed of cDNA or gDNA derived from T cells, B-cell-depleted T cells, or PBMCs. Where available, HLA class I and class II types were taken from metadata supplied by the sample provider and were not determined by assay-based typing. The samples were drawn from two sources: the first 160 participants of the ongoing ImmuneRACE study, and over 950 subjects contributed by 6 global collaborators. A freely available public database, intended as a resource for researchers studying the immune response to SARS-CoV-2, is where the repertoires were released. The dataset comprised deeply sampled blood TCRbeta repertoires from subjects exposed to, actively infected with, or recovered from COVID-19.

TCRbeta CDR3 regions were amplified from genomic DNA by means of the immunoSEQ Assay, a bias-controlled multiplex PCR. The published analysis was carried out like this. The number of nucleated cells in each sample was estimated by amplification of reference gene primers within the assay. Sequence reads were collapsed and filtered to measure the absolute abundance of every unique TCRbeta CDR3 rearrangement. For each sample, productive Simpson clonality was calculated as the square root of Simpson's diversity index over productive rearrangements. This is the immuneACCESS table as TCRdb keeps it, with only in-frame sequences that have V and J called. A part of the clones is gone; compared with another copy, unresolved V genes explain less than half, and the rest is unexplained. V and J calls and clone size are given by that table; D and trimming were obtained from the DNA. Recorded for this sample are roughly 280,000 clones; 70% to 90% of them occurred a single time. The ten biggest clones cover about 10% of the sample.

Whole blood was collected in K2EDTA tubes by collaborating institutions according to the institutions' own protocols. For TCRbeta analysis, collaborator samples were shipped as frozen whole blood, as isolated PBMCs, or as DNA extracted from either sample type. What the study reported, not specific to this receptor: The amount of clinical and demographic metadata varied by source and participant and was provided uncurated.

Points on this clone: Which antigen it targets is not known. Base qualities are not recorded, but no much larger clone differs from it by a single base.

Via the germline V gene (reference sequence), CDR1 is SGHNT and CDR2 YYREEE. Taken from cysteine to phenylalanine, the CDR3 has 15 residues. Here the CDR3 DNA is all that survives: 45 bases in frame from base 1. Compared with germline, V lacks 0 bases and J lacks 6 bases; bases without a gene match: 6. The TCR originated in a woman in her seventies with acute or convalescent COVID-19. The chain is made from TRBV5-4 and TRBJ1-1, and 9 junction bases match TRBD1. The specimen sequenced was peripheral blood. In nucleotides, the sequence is TGTGCCAGCAGCTTGGGGGGGACAGGGTTGCCTGAAGCTTTCTTT. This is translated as CASSLGGTGLPEAFF.